The rows below give T cell receptor beta chains drawn from one sample of a study of blood T cell repertoires in COVID-19. The repertoire was sequenced with immunoSEQ multiplex PCR; TCRdb's copy has only in-frame clones and lacks some. Seen here are about 440,000 clones, about 89% observed once, and the top ten hold roughly 4%. Sequenced material: peripheral blood. The receptors come from a woman aged 30 to 39 with acute or convalescent COVID-19. CDR3s include the opening cysteine and the closing phenylalanine or tryptophan. The D gene is left open where the match is weak. A clone size is listed for some rows: how often the clone was seen (once, few, many), or a class if it is expanded.

NA	TRBV6-6	NA	TRBJ1-6	TGTGCCAGCAGCAAACTCTGGAATTCACCCCTCCACTTT	CASSKLWNSPLHF
NA	TRBV21-1	NA	TRBJ2-7	TGTGCCAGCAGCAAAGCCTGGAACGGACTAGCGGGGGGCCCGCCGAGACACGAGCAGTACTTC	CASSKAWNGLAGGPPRHEQYF
NA	TRBV27	few	TRBJ1-1	TGTGCCAGCAGTTGGGGGGGAAGCACTGAAGCTTTCTTT	CASSWGGSTEAFF
NA	TRBV4-1	NA	TRBJ1-2	TGCGCCAGCAGCCAACCCGGCGGGGGGGAAAACTATGGCTACACCTTC	CASSQPGGGENYGYTF
NA	TRBV11-2	NA	TRBJ2-1	TGTGCCAGCAGCTCGCCGCTAGCTAGCTCCTACAATGAGCAGTTCTTC	CASSSPLASSYNEQFF
NA	TRBV11-2	NA	TRBJ2-7	TGTGCCAGCAGCTTAGAGGCGGGTGTAACCTACGAGCAGTACTTC	CASSLEAGVTYEQYF
NA	TRBV9	NA	TRBJ2-5	TGTGCCAGCAGCGGGCCCGGGGGGCCTAGGGAGACCCAGTACTTC	CASSGPGGPRETQYF
NA	TRBV3-1/TRBV3-2	NA	TRBJ1-1	TGTGCCAGCAGCCAAGCAGGGACTGAAGCTTTCTTT	CASSQAGTEAFF
TRBD1	TRBV5-1	NA	TRBJ2-2	TGCGCCAGCAGCTTGGTCGGGACAGGGATTTTGGTCGGGGAGCTGTTTTTT	CASSLVGTGILVGELFF
TRBD1	TRBV27	NA	TRBJ2-1	TGTGCCAGCAGTATTACCCGCCGGGACAGGGTTTACAATGAGCAGTTCTTC	CASSITRRDRVYNEQFF
TRBD1	TRBV18	NA	TRBJ1-4	TGTGCCAGCTCACCGGGACAGGGGGAAAATGAAAAACTGTTTTTT	CASSPGQGENEKLFF
NA	TRBV2	NA	TRBJ2-7	TGTGCCAGCAGTGGGACAGTACCTTACGAGCAGTACTTC	CASSGTVPYEQYF
TRBD2	TRBV19	NA	TRBJ2-1	TGTGCCAGTAGCAACAAGCGGGGGGGGCCCCCCGGCTCCTACAATGAGCAGTTCTTC	CASSNKRGGPPGSYNEQFF
TRBD1	TRBV7-8	NA	TRBJ1-2	TGTGCCAGCAGCTCCCGGGACAGTAACTATGGCTACACCTTC	CASSSRDSNYGYTF
NA	TRBV5-1	once	TRBJ2-5	TGCGCCAGCAGCTTGGGTGAGGTCCGGGAGACCCAGTACTTC	CASSLGEVRETQYF
NA	TRBV15	NA	TRBJ2-5	TGTGCCACCAGCAGAGATTTGCGAAATCAAGAGACCCAGTACTTC	CATSRDLRNQETQYF
TRBD1	TRBV6-5	NA	TRBJ1-4	TGTGCCAGCAGTTACTCGACAGGGGGCGCGCGTGAAAAACTGTTTTTT	CASSYSTGGAREKLFF
NA	TRBV6-6	NA	TRBJ1-3	TGTGCCAGCAGTTACTCGATGGGAGGTGGAAACACCATATATTTT	CASSYSMGGGNTIYF
TRBD2	TRBV20-1	NA	TRBJ2-3	TGCAGTGCTAGTACCGGACTAGCATCGACAACGCAGTATTTT	CSASTGLASTTQYF
TRBD1	TRBV7-2	NA	TRBJ2-5	TGTGCCAGCAGCCTAGACAGGGGACAGACCCAGTACTTC	CASSLDRGQTQYF
NA	TRBV19	few	TRBJ1-6	TGTGCCAGTAGTATTGGAGCGTATTCACCCCTCCACTTT	CASSIGAYSPLHF
NA	TRBV27	NA	TRBJ1-2	TGTGCCAGCAGTCCGTTCGGACAGAAAGCATATGGCTACACCTTC	CASSPFGQKAYGYTF
TRBD1	TRBV6-5	NA	TRBJ1-2	TGTGCCAGCACAGGGGGCGATTTGCAGCATCGGGGCTACACCTTC	CASTGGDLQHRGYTF